The entry that follows covers one TCR beta chain sequence. Its specificity is not known. Using immunoSEQ multiplex PCR, the repertoire was profiled, and TCRdb retains in-frame clones only, with some absent. The data show some 130,000 clones, with about nine tenths seen just once and roughly 6.3% held by the top ten. This sample stems from a study of T cell responses to AZD1222 COVID-19 vaccine. Overall study: Second-dose intervals near 4 or 12 weeks were combined. Notes on the study in general: Seropositive at baseline were only 5 to 7 AZD1222 recipients. Most donors were white British, females outnumbered males, and clonal diversity was possibly underestimated.

This CDR3 has 14 residues. V was trimmed by 3 bases and J by 6 bases, leaving 12 bases between them. Germline loops: CDR1 MNHEY, CDR2 SVGEGT. Specimen: peripheral blood, collected on day 0 of AZD1222 vaccination. This TCR was sampled from an adult in good health. This chain connects TRBV6-2 or TRBV6-3 to TRBJ1-5; D gene uncertain. The CDR3 DNA is TGTGCCAGCAGTTATCCGGCGCGGCGTCAGCCCCAGCATTTT. Its translation: CASSYPARRQPQHF.